The 2 T cell receptor beta chains in this list originate from one sample, sequenced in a study of beta chain features in type 1 diabetes. The whole isolated RNA underwent reverse transcription, so sequencing captured expressed TCRB transcripts. Profiled with immunoSEQ multiplex PCR; TCRdb holds only in-frame clones, not every one. The repertoire holds some 270,000 clones, with under 8.5% as singletons. Sequencing input: central memory CD4+ T cells from blood. The receptor source for this set is a woman aged 18-30 years in good health.

This clone appeared a single time. This chain joins TRBV9 and TRBJ2-5; TRBD2 might be the D (5 bases). Germline V gives CDR1 SGDLS, CDR2 YYNGEE. The CDR3 runs 16 residues. V was clipped by 1 base and J by 5 bases, with 18 bases between them. The CDR3 coding sequence is TGTGCCAGCAGCGTAAGTTGGGGAGCACAATGGGAGACCCAGTACTTC. It specifies CASSVSWGAQWETQYF. The full variable domain, its missing parts supplied by reference TRBV9 and TRBJ2-5, is DSGVTQTPKHLITATGQRVTLRCSPRSGDLSVYWYQQSLDQGLQFLIQYYNGEERAKGNILERFSAQQFPDLHSELNLSSLELGDSALYFCASSVSWGAQWETQYFGPGTRLLVL.

This clone came up a few times. The CDR3 loop is CASSKLYTDTQYF. CDR3 coding DNA: TGTGCCAGCAGCAAACTCTACACAGATACGCAGTATTTT. The genes are TRBV27 and TRBJ2-3, with D uncertain. The CDR3 spans 13 residues. Trimming pared 6 bases from V and 2 bases from J, leaving 9 bases between. From germline, CDR1 is MNHEY and CDR2 SMNVEV (reference sequence).